Listed below are T cell receptor beta chains from one sample, sequenced in a study of T cell responses to AZD1222 COVID-19 vaccine. Repertoires were generated with immunoSEQ multiplex PCR, while TCRdb's copy carries only in-frame clones and drops some. The table shows some 79,000 clones, with 70% to 90% occurring only once. The sample consisted of peripheral blood, taken 28 days after the second AZD1222 dose. The receptors here all came from an adult who received the AZD1222 COVID-19 vaccine. The conserved cysteine and the conserved F or W are not part of the CDR3 here. Fields, in order: CDR3 length, clone size, V gene, CDR3 protein. The listing skips clone size in some rows; elsewhere it reads once, few, many or a size class.

length: 12
size: -
V: TRBV7-2
CDR3: ASTSDLNTGELF

length: 12
size: few
V: TRBV7-2
CDR3: ASSLGGANEKLF

length: 12
size: -
V: TRBV13
CDR3: ASSRGGGDQPQH

length: 15
size: -
V: TRBV7-2
CDR3: ASSRGTSGRWVDTQY

length: 13
size: -
V: TRBV4-3
CDR3: ASSQDAGSGYGYT

length: 12
size: -
V: TRBV9
CDR3: ASSPGGFDEKLF

length: 9
size: -
V: TRBV28
CDR3: ASSPNTEAF

length: 13
size: -
V: TRBV19
CDR3: ASSNPGIVTYGYT

length: 13
size: -
V: TRBV7-2
CDR3: ASSLVGFSGNTIY

length: 13
size: -
V: TRBV5-1
CDR3: ASSRGGTGANVLT

length: 11
size: -
V: TRBV11-3
CDR3: ASAKGRTDTQY

length: 11
size: once
V: TRBV12-3/TRBV12-4
CDR3: ASSQEGNQPQH

length: 12
size: few
V: TRBV27
CDR3: ASSLRFRYNEQF

length: 13
size: -
V: TRBV4-1
CDR3: ASSQGETRDAEQY

length: 16
size: -
V: TRBV5-7
CDR3: ASSPSVGFGCSNQPQH

length: 12
size: few
V: TRBV6-5
CDR3: ASHLRRGDTEAF

length: 12
size: -
V: TRBV7-2
CDR3: ASVRTSGYNEQF

length: 10
size: -
V: TRBV3-1/TRBV3-2
CDR3: ATAATGNTIY

length: 12
size: -
V: TRBV7-2
CDR3: ASSLWAMNTEAF

length: 13
size: -
V: TRBV7-2
CDR3: ASSPGGAGKNIQY

length: 12
size: -
V: TRBV11-3
CDR3: ASTFTRYNTEAF

length: 14
size: -
V: TRBV6-5
CDR3: ASSSEGTGIQETQY

length: 13
size: once
V: TRBV6-5
CDR3: ASSYGLARAYEQY

length: 11
size: -
V: TRBV28
CDR3: ASSRTVNYGYT

length: 9
size: -
V: TRBV27
CDR3: ASSSRDEQY

length: 12
size: -
V: TRBV4-3
CDR3: ASSARKGNTEAF

length: 10
size: -
V: TRBV5-6
CDR3: ASSYSPGGLR

length: 16
size: -
V: TRBV6-2/TRBV6-3
CDR3: ASSYHSGRTSYLETQY

length: 11
size: -
V: TRBV12-3/TRBV12-4
CDR3: ASSFGMAYGYT

length: 10
size: -
V: TRBV7-9
CDR3: ASSLFGNGYT

length: 9
size: -
V: TRBV20-1
CDR3: SARGFGPIY

length: 14
size: -
V: TRBV19
CDR3: ASTFGLRGMNTEAF

length: 17
size: -
V: TRBV18
CDR3: ASSPQRGGQLDTHNEQF

length: 16
size: once
V: TRBV30
CDR3: AWSVSLPGQGFFSPLH

length: 13
size: -
V: TRBV28
CDR3: ASTPAAGGRNEQF

length: 13
size: -
V: TRBV5-8
CDR3: ASTYREVAKNIQY

length: 10
size: -
V: TRBV6-6
CDR3: ASRDYTGELF

length: 13
size: -
V: TRBV11-3
CDR3: ASSLGAVSGNTIY

length: 11
size: -
V: TRBV28
CDR3: ASSLKDSYGYT

length: 16
size: -
V: TRBV13
CDR3: ASSHPHGLSKEVNIQY

length: 9
size: -
V: TRBV20-1
CDR3: SATPVREQF

length: 11
size: -
V: TRBV5-1
CDR3: ASSLGESLTQY

length: 13
size: -
V: TRBV9
CDR3: ASSVGGGPYNEQF

length: 11
size: -
V: TRBV24-1
CDR3: ATSEGMYEKLF

length: 13
size: -
V: TRBV6-2/TRBV6-3
CDR3: ASSYVGGSNQPQH

length: 15
size: -
V: TRBV7-2
CDR3: ASSPGVGNPGANVLT

length: 13
size: few
V: TRBV18
CDR3: ASSPSAGWDGEQF

length: 12
size: few
V: TRBV7-2
CDR3: ASSLDRLNTEAF

length: 14
size: -
V: TRBV5-1
CDR3: ASSLGTGVMTGELF

length: 15
size: -
V: TRBV6-2/TRBV6-3
CDR3: ASSYTSGMDLGYEQY

length: 12
size: -
V: TRBV11-3
CDR3: ASTSGRYTGELF

length: 16
size: -
V: TRBV6-1
CDR3: ASSGGSSRALSGNTIY

length: 13
size: few
V: TRBV24-1
CDR3: ATSEDRTHGNTIY

length: 8
size: -
V: TRBV7-2
CDR3: ASSFNEQF

length: 13
size: -
V: TRBV6-6
CDR3: ASSEGGSSTDTQY